One sample yielded the 20 T cell receptor beta chains listed below, sequenced in a study of blood T cell repertoires in COVID-19. Profiled with immunoSEQ multiplex PCR; TCRdb holds only in-frame clones, not every one. The sample holds 120,000 or so clones, 82% seen once. Sequenced input: peripheral blood. The receptors originated from a woman in her 70s with acute or convalescent COVID-19.

The V and J genes are TRBV5-6 and TRBJ2-4; 8 nucleotides agree with TRBD2. The length of the CDR3 is 15 residues. The junction had 10 bases not matched to a gene; V was cut back by 5 bases and J by 6 bases. Germline CDR1 is SGHDT and CDR2 is YYEEEE. For the CDR3, the DNA is TGTGCCAGCAGTCGCCTAGGACTAGCTGGAAACATTCAGTACTTC. Protein: CASSRLGLAGNIQYF.

This chain links TRBV5-1 with TRBJ2-7; 9 bases fit TRBD2. The CDR3 is made up of 16 amino acids. With 4 bases clipped from V and 3 bases from J, the junction kept 11 bases outside the gene matches. Germline V gene data show CDR1 as SGHRS and CDR2 as YFSETQ. The CDR3 DNA is TGCGCCAGCAGCCTTCAAATAGCGGGGGCAGGCTACGAGCAGTACTTC. It specifies CASSLQIAGAGYEQYF. Together with reference TRBV5-1 and TRBJ2-7, the CDR3 gives the full variable domain: KAGVTQTPRYLIKTRGQQVTLSCSPISGHRSVSWYQQTPGQGLQFLFEYFSETQRNKGNFPGRFSGRQFSNSRSEMNVSTLELGDSALYLCASSLQIAGAGYEQYFGPGTRLTVT.

CDR3 sequence (DNA): TGCGCCAGCAGCCAGGGACAGGGGTTGGATTCACCCCTCCACTTT. This gives the protein CASSQGQGLDSPLHF. V usage is TRBV4-3 and J usage is TRBJ1-6, with 10 bases that match TRBD1. CDR3 length equals 15 residues. Germline CDR1 is LGHNA and CDR2 is YSLEER. V gave up 3 bases and J gave up 8 bases; unmatched junction bases: 4.

J is TRBJ2-7 and V is TRBV10-3; TRBD1 aligns across 8 bases. The trim removed 6 bases at V and 6 bases at J, leaving 10 bases unmatched. CDR1 and CDR2 (germline): ENHRY, SYGVKD. The CDR3 sequence is 14 residues long. The CDR3 nucleotides read TGTGCCATCAGCTCCCCCGGGACAGGAGGCGAGCAGTACTTC. This sequence encodes CAISSPGTGGEQYF.

This clone has more than one count but fewer than ten. The V gene is TRBV3-1 (or the pseudogene TRBV3-2), the J gene TRBJ1-1; D unresolved. Trimming removed 1 base at V and 1 base at J, with 7 bases between. CDR1 is LGHDT and CDR2 is YNNKEL in the germline V gene (reference sequence). This CDR3 spans 14 amino acids. The CDR3 reads CASSQVAGNTEAFF. The CDR3 bases are TGTGCCAGCAGCCAAGTGGCAGGGAACACTGAAGCTTTCTTT.

The V call is TRBV5-6, the J call TRBJ1-6; the D gene is possibly TRBD1 (5 bases). V lost 4 bases and J lost 0, with 11 bases in between. This CDR3 has 16 residues. CDR1 is SGHDT, CDR2 YYEEEE, per germline. The CDR3 coding sequence is TGTGCCAGCAGCCGACGGGGGAGCTCCTATAATTCACCCCTCCACTTT. This sequence encodes CASSRRGSSYNSPLHF.

The rearrangement uses TRBV4-1 and TRBJ1-5, with TRBD1 identical over 11 bases. Per germline, CDR1 MGHRA and CDR2 YSYEKL. The trim removed 5 bases at V and 7 bases at J, leaving 4 bases unmatched. This CDR3 contains 14 residues. The CDR3 region has the DNA TGCGCCAGCAGCAGGGACAGGGGGGGCCAGCCCCAGCATTTT. The encoded protein is CASSRDRGGQPQHF.

With respect to this clone: Within the sample, other DNA sequences also encode this same CDR3. This sequence joins TRBV5-4 and TRBJ1-1; 7 nucleotides align to TRBD1. The CDR3 is 15 amino acids. Trimming at V came to 2 bases and at J to 5 bases, leaving 9 bases not matched to a gene. CDR1 and CDR2 from the germline V gene are SGHNT and YYREEE (reference sequence). The chain's CDR3 is CASSFKGAVGTEAFF. CDR3 bases: TGTGCCAGCAGCTTCAAGGGGGCGGTGGGGACTGAAGCTTTCTTT.

J is TRBJ2-7 and V is TRBV3-1 (or the pseudogene TRBV3-2); D remains unclear. V was clipped by 0 bases and J by 5 bases, with 14 bases between them. The CDR3 spans 15 residues. Germline V lookup: CDR1 LGHDT, CDR2 YNNKEL (reference sequence). CDR3: CASSQDYSSLNEQYF. The CDR3 bases are TGTGCCAGCAGCCAAGATTACTCGTCTCTCAACGAGCAGTACTTC.

The CDR3 DNA sequence: TGTGCCAGTAGTATAGAGGACAATCATAATTCACCCCTCCACTTT. As protein: CASSIEDNHNSPLHF. The rearrangement joins TRBV19 to TRBJ1-6; TRBD1 is a possible D gene (5 bases). V was shortened by 0 bases and J by 5 bases, with 8 bases between the two germline ends. Germline values: CDR1 LNHDA, CDR2 SQIVND (reference sequence). This CDR3 is 15 amino acids long. The full variable domain, with the rest looked up from reference TRBV19 and TRBJ1-6, is DGGITQSPKYLFRKEGQNVTLSCEQNLNHDAMYWYRQDPGQGLRLIYYSQIVNDFQKGDIAEGYSVSREKKESFPLTVTSAQKNPTAFYLCASSIEDNHNSPLHFGNGTRLTVT.

The chain recombines TRBV19 with TRBJ1-6; the match to TRBD1 covers 8 bases. Per germline, CDR1 LNHDA and CDR2 SQIVND (reference sequence). The CDR3 spans 15 residues. J gave up 2 bases and V 6 bases, and 3 bases lay outside the gene matches. This CDR3 is CASSSGGTYNSPLHF. The DNA for the CDR3 is TGTGCCAGTAGCTCAGGGGGCACCTATAATTCACCCCTCCACTTT.

The chain employs TRBV6-2 or TRBV6-3 and TRBJ2-3; unclear D gene. V was shortened by 0 bases and J by 4 bases, with 11 bases between the two germline ends. From germline, CDR1 is MNHEY and CDR2 SVGEGT. The CDR3 is 15 amino acids. The CDR3 DNA reads TGTGCCAGCAGTTACTCGTCTCGGCGGCCAGATACGCAGTATTTT. Translated, it gives CASSYSSRRPDTQYF.

The chain joins TRBV11-2 to TRBJ1-2; no firm D call. Trimming left V 0 bases short and J 6 bases short, with 8 bases between. Per the germline V gene, CDR1 is SGHAT and CDR2 is FQNNGV. The CDR3 consists of 13 residues. Written as DNA, the CDR3 is TGTGCCAGCAGCTTAGATCCTCTAGATGGCTACACCTTC. Its translation: CASSLDPLDGYTF.

V is TRBV10-3 and J is TRBJ1-2; weak D call: TRBD1 (6 bases). The CDR3 is 12 residues long. Germline values: CDR1 ENHRY, CDR2 SYGVKD. V gave up 7 bases and J gave up 4 bases, with 10 bases separating them. The CDR3 DNA reads TGTGCCATCAAGGACAGCAGCTATGGCTACACCTTC. Its translation: CAIKDSSYGYTF.

A few counts support this clone. This chain links TRBV5-1 with TRBJ1-3; D gene uncertain. From germline, CDR1 is SGHRS and CDR2 YFSETQ. V lost 4 bases and J 3 bases, leaving 11 bases between the germline ends. The length of the CDR3 is 14 residues. CDR3 in amino acids: CASSTDEGGNTIYF. Here the CDR3 DNA reads TGCGCCAGCAGCACGGATGAGGGTGGAAACACCATATATTTT.

The V gene is TRBV7-9, the J gene TRBJ1-5; weak D call: TRBD1 (6 bases). Germline CDR1 reads SEHNR; CDR2 reads FQNEAQ (reference sequence). The germline V and J ends were trimmed by 5 bases and 3 bases, with 17 bases remaining between them. The CDR3 has 16 residues. The chain's CDR3 is CASSVTAGGVNQPQHF. CDR3 in DNA: TGTGCCAGCAGCGTTACTGCGGGGGGCGTCAATCAGCCCCAGCATTTT.

V is TRBV18 and J is TRBJ1-2; the D is unclear. Trimming took off 5 bases at V and 7 bases at J, with 23 bases between the two ends. CDR1 KGHSH and CDR2 LQKENI come from the germline V gene. CDR3 length: 16 residues. CDR3 region: CASSSLAGRKTTGYTF. The CDR3 coding sequence is TGTGCCAGCTCATCCCTCGCCGGGAGGAAAACTACTGGCTACACCTTC.

This sequence joins TRBV11-2 and TRBJ1-1; weak D call: TRBD1 (5 bases). The CDR3 length is 12 residues. Trimming shortened V by 6 bases and J by 11 bases, and 16 bases separated the two germline ends. Per germline, CDR1 SGHAT and CDR2 FQNNGV. The CDR3 here is CASSPSRGWAFF. The CDR3 nucleotides are TGTGCCAGCAGTCCCTCTCGGGGGTGGGCTTTCTTT.

V is TRBV5-5 and J is TRBJ2-3, with unresolved D. The CDR3 is 15 amino acids. Germline CDR1 and CDR2: SGHKS and YYEKEE (reference sequence). The V gene lost 4 bases and the J gene lost 2 bases, with 14 bases spanning the gap. In nucleotides, the CDR3 is TGTGCCAGCAGCCCCCCTCACCTACCCACAGATACGCAGTATTTT. Translation: CASSPPHLPTDTQYF.

The rearrangement uses TRBV10-3 and TRBJ1-2; the match to TRBD1 covers 7 bases. The CDR3 has 15 amino acids. The V segment lost 4 bases and the J segment 3 bases; nucleotides outside the gene matches: 8. In germline, CDR1 is ENHRY, CDR2 SYGVKD. The CDR3 loop is CAISVGVGQYYGYTF. CDR3 sequence (DNA): TGTGCCATCAGTGTCGGTGTGGGACAGTACTATGGCTACACCTTC.